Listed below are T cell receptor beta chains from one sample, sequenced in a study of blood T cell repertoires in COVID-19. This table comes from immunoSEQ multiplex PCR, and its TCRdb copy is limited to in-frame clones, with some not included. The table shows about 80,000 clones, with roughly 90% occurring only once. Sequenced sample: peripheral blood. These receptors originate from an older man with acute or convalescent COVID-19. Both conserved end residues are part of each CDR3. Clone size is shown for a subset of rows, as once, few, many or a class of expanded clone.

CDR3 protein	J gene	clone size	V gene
CASSPLSGYTDTQYF	TRBJ2-3	.	TRBV7-2
CASSPRDSPFEQYF	TRBJ2-7	.	TRBV18
CASSTSNSGANVLTF	TRBJ2-6	.	TRBV3-1/TRBV3-2
CASSFDRYTEAFF	TRBJ1-1	.	TRBV12-3/TRBV12-4
CASSLSQASSYNEQFF	TRBJ2-1	.	TRBV18
CASSSPGQGTDTQYF	TRBJ2-3	.	TRBV19
CASRGRDRGIGEQFF	TRBJ2-1	.	TRBV7-2
CASSPLSVIYNEQFF	TRBJ2-1	.	TRBV5-4
CASSLDGGFYEQYF	TRBJ2-7	.	TRBV5-5
CASSYSFEGDQPQHF	TRBJ1-5	.	TRBV6-5
CASSLWPSGSSFYNEQFF	TRBJ2-1	.	TRBV27
CASSLTGFLNEQYF	TRBJ2-7	.	TRBV28
CASSERQLNTEAFF	TRBJ1-1	.	TRBV6-1
CASSPGPRGETQYF	TRBJ2-5	.	TRBV9
CAISLTSGGAGEQFF	TRBJ2-1	.	TRBV10-3
CASSVLAGVPDTQYF	TRBJ2-3	.	TRBV2
CASSSGASGDLNEQFF	TRBJ2-1	.	TRBV9
CASSFPWNTEAFF	TRBJ1-1	.	TRBV28
CASSLLAGSGNEQFF	TRBJ2-1	.	TRBV3-1/TRBV3-2
CASSLDRFQAGVDTQYF	TRBJ2-3	.	TRBV11-2
CASRDREKFVDTEAFF	TRBJ1-1	few	TRBV5-1
CASSSFTGRGKNIQYF	TRBJ2-4	.	TRBV28
CASGSGSGQETQYF	TRBJ2-5	.	TRBV12-5
CASSHGPDRGRRSGNTIYF	TRBJ1-3	.	TRBV4-1
CASSSGTGSGNYGYTF	TRBJ1-2	.	TRBV6-2/TRBV6-3
CASGTGLAGGPPLIGSYNEQFF	TRBJ2-1	once	TRBV4-3
CASSLGAGRTDTQYF	TRBJ2-3	few	TRBV5-1
CASSLGYSTGELFF	TRBJ2-2	.	TRBV7-2
CASSQRDTGTGLYEQYF	TRBJ2-7	.	TRBV3-1/TRBV3-2
CASSPTGRGTDTQYF	TRBJ2-3	once	TRBV7-2
CASSSLGDVGYTF	TRBJ1-2	.	TRBV7-9
CATSEGEGNQPQHF	TRBJ1-5	.	TRBV19
CASSSTGNIASPLHF	TRBJ1-6	once	TRBV7-2
CASSLGGQGTNEKLFF	TRBJ1-4	.	TRBV5-1